The clone carrying this T cell receptor (beta chain) has just a few counts. Its matching antigen is unknown. The data were obtained in a study of cytomegalovirus exposure and HLA in healthy donors. General study points: Researchers reportedly found TCR beta sequences accurately predicted most subjects' HLA-A and HLA-B alleles. Exclusion as indistinguishable affected some V segments, including TRBV6-2 and TRBV6-3. For most TCR sequences rarity was the rule, although some public TCRs occurred in many donors. Roughly uniform sequencing depth across donors was assumed, possibly incorrectly.

Primers for the PCR totalled 60 Vbeta and 13 Jbeta. Assay used: immunoSEQ multiplex PCR; TCRdb lists only in-frame clones, some missing. The sample records under 150,000 clones, about two thirds being singletons. The germline V and J ends were trimmed by 1 base and 6 bases, with 10 bases remaining between them. This CDR3 is 14 amino acids long. Germline-derived CDR1 and CDR2 are SGHAT and FQNNGV. The chain couples TRBV11-2 to TRBJ1-5; D not certain. Sample: PBMCs. The sequence derives from a woman in her 40s in good health and CMV-seronegative. The CDR3 DNA follows: TGTGCCAGCAGCTTAGGGCCGGGGAGTCAGCCCCAGCATTTT. This gives the protein CASSLGPGSQPQHF.